A selection of T cell receptor beta chains follows, all from one sample in a study of PD-1 blockade in classical Hodgkin lymphoma. Sequencing was performed with immunoSEQ multiplex PCR; in TCRdb, only in-frame clones are kept and a portion is missing. This sample has about 33,000 clones, with less than 75% found just once. The source was peripheral blood mononuclear cells (PBMCs), collected before the fourth cycle of nivolumab. These receptors were taken from a human donor with classical Hodgkin lymphoma. CDR3s leave out the opening cysteine and the closing phenylalanine or tryptophan. Fields, in order: D gene, V gene, J gene, CDR3 length, CDR3 protein. The D gene is left open where the match is weak.

>.|TRBV19|TRBJ1-1|12
ASSMIGVPTEAF
>TRBD1|TRBV5-1|TRBJ2-5|15
ASSLGPGQGGQETQY
>.|TRBV18|TRBJ2-5|11
ASSPALQETQY
>TRBD2|TRBV29-1|TRBJ2-7|12
SAELAGDRHEQY
>.|TRBV7-2|TRBJ2-1|10
ASQQEVGEQF
>.|TRBV9|TRBJ2-1|13
ASSEREYSYNEQF
>.|TRBV5-4|TRBJ2-3|10
ASSDQTHTQY
>.|TRBV10-1|TRBJ1-2|13
ASNPPTDLNYGYT
>TRBD2|TRBV5-4|TRBJ2-1|15
ASSPPSGSSSYNEQF
>.|TRBV6-5|TRBJ1-5|11
ASSYSTSQPQH
>.|TRBV28|TRBJ1-5|13
ASSFGTTSNQPQH
>.|TRBV4-2|TRBJ1-3|19
ASSQEMLSPGRLSSGNTIY
>.|TRBV30|TRBJ2-7|11
AWWAVSSYEQY
>.|TRBV4-1|TRBJ1-5|12
ASSPHQSNQPQH
>.|TRBV28|TRBJ1-1|9
ASSNLNQAF
>.|TRBV14|TRBJ2-1|9
ASSQEGAPF
>.|TRBV10-3|TRBJ1-2|13
ATSDRNGGIYGYT
>TRBD2|TRBV2|TRBJ2-7|16
ASSEGPLLAGGFDEQY
>TRBD2|TRBV7-9|TRBJ2-5|13
ASSPSGGLQETQY
>.|TRBV5-1|TRBJ1-4|12
ASSLAMGDEKLF
>.|TRBV28|TRBJ1-6|12
ASRAAGARSPLH
>.|TRBV5-1|TRBJ2-5|13
ASSLHVGGQETQY
>.|TRBV6-5|TRBJ1-1|12
ASSIGVGNTEAF
>TRBD1|TRBV10-3|TRBJ1-2|11
AISGQGLEGYT
>.|TRBV5-1|TRBJ1-1|11
ASSFSQGGYAF
>TRBD1|TRBV2|.|12
ASFGGTGLYEQY
>TRBD2|TRBV7-7|TRBJ2-7|13
ASSPGDSGTYEQY
>.|TRBV6-5|TRBJ1-1|10
ASSYYGQEAF
>TRBD2|TRBV4-3|TRBJ2-1|14
ASSRGLAEANNEQF
>.|TRBV6-5|TRBJ2-7|9
ASSSRFEQY
>TRBD2|TRBV19|TRBJ2-5|15
ASSTMFSGRGQETQY
>.|TRBV5-1|TRBJ1-5|11
ASSITVNQPQH
>.|TRBV30|TRBJ1-6|14
AWSVGGGHRNSPLH
>TRBD2|TRBV11-2|TRBJ2-3|17
ASSLAGYSGGPTADTQY
>.|TRBV9|TRBJ2-2|12
ASSQDRNTGELF